These 9 T cell receptor beta chains originate from one sample sequenced in a study of blood T cell repertoires in COVID-19. Clones were read by immunoSEQ multiplex PCR, and TCRdb kept only the in-frame ones, dropping some. The data contain about 370,000 clones, 85% to 90% of them singletons. The specimen was peripheral blood. The receptors here all came from a man younger than 35 with active or convalescent COVID-19.

The chain joins TRBV28 to TRBJ2-7; the D gene is possibly TRBD2 (6 bases). The CDR3 is 14 residues long. Trimming left V 6 bases short and J 3 bases short, with 15 bases between. The germline V gene has CDR1 MDHEN and CDR2 SYDVKM. The CDR3 is CASSSPGLNYEQYF. CDR3 DNA: TGTGCCAGCAGCTCACCGGGACTCAACTACGAGCAGTACTTC.

The J gene is TRBJ2-1, the V gene TRBV7-2, with TRBD2 matching 12 bases. CDR3 size: 12 residues. Trimming removed 6 bases from V and 10 bases from J; junction bases left unmatched: 1. Germline lookup yields CDR1 SGHTA and CDR2 FQGNSA. Written as DNA, the CDR3 is TGTGCCAGCAGAACTAGCGGGGGGGAGCAGTTCTTC. This encodes CASRTSGGEQFF.

J is TRBJ2-1 and V is TRBV9, with D maybe TRBD1 (6 bases). This CDR3 is built from 15 residues. CDR1 SGDLS and CDR2 YYNGEE come from the germline V gene. The V and J ends lost 4 bases and 3 bases respectively, with 14 bases between them. The CDR3 loop reads CASSFSGDIYNEQFF. CDR3 nucleotide sequence: TGTGCCAGCAGCTTTTCTGGGGACATCTACAATGAGCAGTTCTTC.

The chain joins TRBV1 to TRBJ1-2; TRBD1 is the table's D call, not checked against the DNA. TRBV1 is listed as a pseudogene. The CDR3 covers 15 residues. CDR3 DNA: TGCACCAGCAGCCAAGATCGGGGACAGGGTAATGGCTACACCTTC. Translated, it gives CTSSQDRGQGNGYTF.

Points on this clone: The identical CDR3 is also encoded by other nucleotide sequences in the sample. The rearrangement joins TRBV5-1 to TRBJ2-3; tentative D call: TRBD2 (5 bases). V lost 2 bases to trimming and J lost 3 bases, with 10 bases between them. The CDR3 sequence is 14 residues long. Germline assignment: CDR1 SGHRS and CDR2 YFSETQ. In DNA form, the CDR3 reads TGCGCCAGCAGCTTATCAGGCGGGACAGATACGCAGTATTTT. Protein product: CASSLSGGTDTQYF.

A note on this clone: The junction does not match germline at one end; this may be a read error. The chain combines TRBV2 with TRBJ2-7, with 11 bases lining up with TRBD2. The germline V gene encodes CDR1 SNHLY and CDR2 FYNNEI. The CDR3 loop spans 11 amino acids. The CDR3 bases are TGTGCCAGCAGTGGGGGACTAGCGGAGAACTTC. Its protein product is CASSGGLAENF.

The V call is TRBV28, the J call TRBJ2-5; D might be TRBD2 (5 bases). Germline V gene data show CDR1 as MDHEN and CDR2 as SYDVKM. Trimming left V 4 bases short and J 4 bases short, with 10 bases between. The CDR3 is 13 amino acids. In nucleotides, the CDR3 is TGTGCCAGCAGTTCGGGGAATCGAGAGACCCAGTACTTC. Translated, it gives CASSSGNRETQYF.

The genes are TRBV6-5 and TRBJ2-2; D ambiguous. V shed 7 bases and J shed 6 bases, with 6 bases lying between them. CDR1 MNHEY and CDR2 SVGAGI come from the germline V gene. The CDR3 consists of 11 residues. In DNA form, the CDR3 reads TGTGCCAGCAACGGAGCCGGGGAGCTGTTTTTT. This gives the protein CASNGAGELFF.

The chain carries TRBV6-1 and TRBJ1-1; D is ambiguous. The CDR3 sequence is 16 residues long. The V end was cut by 0 bases, the J end by 4 bases, with 15 bases between. Germline CDR1 and CDR2: MNHNS and SASEGT. This chain's CDR3 is CASSEAGSIGGTEAFF. CDR3 coding DNA: TGTGCCAGCAGTGAAGCGGGATCTATCGGAGGCACTGAAGCTTTCTTT.